Following are 24 T cell receptor beta chains from one sample sequenced in a study of control samples from healthy donors and cancer patients. Libraries were prepared by immunoSEQ multiplex PCR; TCRdb keeps only in-frame clonotypes and omits some of them. The sample includes some 250,000 clones, around 80% of them seen just once. The sequencing input was PBMCs. Every receptor here comes from a woman in her sixties or seventies with lung cancer.

The V call is TRBV6-5, the J call TRBJ1-1, with unresolved D. In germline, CDR1 is MNHEY, CDR2 SVGAGI. CDR3 length: 13 residues. V shed 8 bases and J shed 1 base, with 11 bases lying between them. CDR3 DNA sequence: TGTGCCAGCGGCCTCAAGCGGAACACTGAAGCTTTCTTT. Translation: CASGLKRNTEAFF.

The chain has TRBV5-4 and TRBJ1-6; tentative D call: TRBD1 (6 bases). V was shortened by 6 bases and J by 9 bases, with 22 bases between the two germline ends. The length of the CDR3 is 16 residues. Germline-derived CDR1 and CDR2 are SGHNT and YYREEE (reference sequence). The CDR3, as DNA: TGTGCCAGCACCCTAAAATCACAGGGAGAAGGTTCACCCCTCCACTTT. Translation: CASTLKSQGEGSPLHF.

This chain connects TRBV5-1 to TRBJ2-3; D unclear. The CDR3 consists of 14 residues. The V and J ends lost 5 bases and 2 bases respectively, with 12 bases between them. The germline V gene encodes CDR1 SGHRS and CDR2 YFSETQ. CDR3 sequence (DNA): TGCGCCAGCAGTATTGCCCTATACACAGATACGCAGTATTTT. Residues: CASSIALYTDTQYF.

This clone was seen a few times. The chain recombines TRBV11-2 with TRBJ2-2; 9 nucleotides match TRBD2. The CDR3 covers 17 residues. V dropped 3 bases and J dropped 3; count of bases not matched to a gene: 8. CDR1 and CDR2 from the germline V gene are SGHAT and FQNNGV. CDR3 coding DNA: TGTGCCAGCAGCTTCCTCGGGGTAGCGGGGGACACCGGGGAGCTGTTTTTT. Translated: CASSFLGVAGDTGELFF. Together with reference TRBV11-2 and TRBJ2-2, the CDR3 gives the full variable domain: EAGVAQSPRYKIIEKRQSVAFWCNPISGHATLYWYQQILGQGPKLLIQFQNNGVVDDSQLPKDRFSAERLKGVDSTLKIQPAKLEDSAVYLCASSFLGVAGDTGELFFGEGSRLTVL.

The gene calls are TRBV19 and TRBJ2-2; unclear D gene. V was shortened by 4 bases and J by 2 bases, with 8 bases between the two germline ends. The CDR3 length is 14 residues. Germline V lookup: CDR1 LNHDA, CDR2 SQIVND (reference sequence). The CDR3 protein is CASSTAANTGELFF. The CDR3 coding sequence is TGTGCCAGTAGTACGGCTGCCAACACCGGGGAGCTGTTTTTT.

The chain joins TRBV18 to TRBJ1-4; the D is unclear. There are 13 residues in the CDR3. With 3 bases removed from V and 8 bases from J, the gap between germline ends came to 10 bases. Germline CDR1 and CDR2: KGHSH and LQKENI. Here the CDR3 reads CASSPGLSEKLFF. The CDR3 bases are TGTGCCAGCTCACCTGGGCTTTCGGAAAAACTGTTTTTT.

The rearrangement joins TRBV9 to TRBJ2-1, with 9 bases lining up with TRBD2. In germline, CDR1 is SGDLS, CDR2 YYNGEE. V lost 0 bases and J lost 8; bases outside the gene matches: 9. The CDR3 runs 16 residues. The CDR3 DNA reads as TGTGCCAGCAGCGTAGCACCTGCGGGAGGGCCCTATGAGCAGTTCTTC. This codes for CASSVAPAGGPYEQFF.

The J gene is TRBJ2-5, the V gene TRBV9; D is ambiguous. V lost 0 bases and J lost 5, with 8 bases in between. From germline, CDR1 is SGDLS and CDR2 YYNGEE. This CDR3 spans 13 amino acids. CDR3 sequence reads: CASSVGQSETQYF. For the CDR3, the DNA is TGTGCCAGCAGCGTAGGCCAATCCGAGACCCAGTACTTC.

This clone has only one observation. This chain links TRBV5-1 with TRBJ1-4; 7 bases match TRBD1. The germline V gene has CDR1 SGHRS and CDR2 YFSETQ. After removal of 4 bases from V and 8 bases from J, the junction contained 8 bases not matched to a gene. This CDR3 region has 14 residues. The CDR3: CASSGGTAGEKLFF. For the CDR3, the DNA is TGCGCCAGCAGCGGGGGGACAGCCGGAGAAAAACTGTTTTTT.

The chain links TRBV4-1 to TRBJ2-4; maybe TRBD2 (5 bases). The germline gives CDR1 MGHRA, CDR2 YSYEKL. Trimming shortened V by 4 bases and J by 8 bases, and 15 bases separated the two germline ends. The CDR3 length is 14 residues. DNA of the CDR3: TGCGCCAGCAGCCTTACTAGTGTAGGTGACATTCAGTACTTC. Its protein is CASSLTSVGDIQYF.

The rearrangement uses TRBV5-1 and TRBJ1-4; TRBD1 might be the D (6 bases). Per germline, CDR1 SGHRS and CDR2 YFSETQ. The V end was cut by 4 bases, the J end by 4 bases, with 14 bases between. This CDR3 contains 15 residues. This chain's CDR3 is CASSVAGGGNEKLFF. The CDR3 DNA sequence: TGCGCCAGCAGCGTGGCCGGGGGCGGTAATGAAAAACTGTTTTTT.

The chain employs TRBV24-1 and TRBJ2-1, with 13 bases that match TRBD2. The junction had 7 bases not matched to a gene; V was cut back by 4 bases and J by 8 bases. The CDR3 has 16 amino acids. Germline lookup yields CDR1 KGHDR and CDR2 SFDVKD. This chain's CDR3 is CATSESTSGGAYEQFF. The CDR3 DNA is TGTGCCACCAGTGAGAGCACTAGCGGGGGGGCCTATGAGCAGTTCTTC.

J is TRBJ2-1 and V is TRBV15; 9 positions agree with TRBD2. The V segment lost 2 bases and the J segment 8 bases; nucleotides outside the gene matches: 7. The germline V gene has CDR1 LNHNV and CDR2 YYDKDF (reference sequence). The CDR3 covers 15 residues. DNA of the CDR3: TGTGCCACCAGCAGATCGGGACTAGCAAGCGATGAGCAGTTCTTC. Translated, it gives CATSRSGLASDEQFF. Based on the CDR3 plus reference TRBV15 and TRBJ2-1, the full variable domain is DAMVIQNPRYQVTQFGKPVTLSCSQTLNHNVMYWYQQKSSQAPKLLFHYYDKDFNNEADTPDNFQSRRPNTSFCFLDIRSPGLGDTAMYLCATSRSGLASDEQFFGPGTRLTVL.

For the CDR3, the DNA is TGTGCCAGCACCTCAAGGGGTCTGGCTAATGAAAAACTGTTTTTT. This translates into CASTSRGLANEKLFF. This sequence joins TRBV2 and TRBJ1-4; tentative D call: TRBD1 (5 bases). From germline, CDR1 is SNHLY and CDR2 FYNNEI. This CDR3 region has 15 residues. With 7 bases removed from V and 3 bases from J, the gap between germline ends came to 15 bases. The variable domain in full, with the rest retrieved from reference TRBV2 and TRBJ1-4, is EPEVTQTPSHQVTQMGQEVILRCVPISNHLYFYWYRQILGQKVEFLVSFYNNEISEKSEIFDDQFSVERPDGSNFTLKIRSTKLEDSAMYFCASTSRGLANEKLFFGSGTQLSVL.

This clone has only one observation. V and J are TRBV29-1 and TRBJ1-1; D may be TRBD1 (6 bases). The CDR3 has 14 residues. V shed 6 bases and J shed 4 bases, with 18 bases lying between them. Germline V lookup: CDR1 SQVTM, CDR2 ANQGSEA. The CDR3 loop reads CSVQMGGLGTEAFF. The CDR3 DNA sequence: TGCAGCGTCCAAATGGGGGGCTTGGGCACTGAAGCTTTCTTT.

The chain carries TRBV16 and TRBJ2-7; a weak D match, TRBD2 (6 bases). From germline, CDR1 is KGHSY and CDR2 FQNENV. V lost 4 bases and J 7 bases, leaving 20 bases between the germline ends. The CDR3 spans 15 residues. CDR3 coding DNA: TGTGCCAGCAGCCCCCCCTTATTCAGGAGGGGTGAGCAGTACTTC. This codes for CASSPPLFRRGEQYF.

Only a few counts were recorded for this clone. V gene TRBV5-5 combines with J gene TRBJ2-3, with a weak D call TRBD2 (5 bases). The CDR3 contains 18 residues. Looked up from germline, CDR1 is SGHKS and CDR2 is YYEKEE (reference sequence). V dropped 4 bases and J dropped 0 bases, with 21 bases sitting between them. This chain's CDR3 is CASSEGSPQRTSTDTQYF. CDR3 DNA: TGTGCCAGCAGCGAAGGTTCCCCCCAGAGGACTAGCACAGATACGCAGTATTTT.

The V and J genes are TRBV19 and TRBJ1-2; D remains ambiguous. Per germline, CDR1 LNHDA and CDR2 SQIVND (reference sequence). V lost 5 bases to trimming and J lost 4 bases, with 11 bases between them. The CDR3 loop spans 13 amino acids. The DNA for the CDR3 is TGTGCCAGTAGTTTGAGCCTCTTCTATGGCTACACCTTC. The encoded protein is CASSLSLFYGYTF.

The chain links TRBV5-1 to TRBJ2-7, with D perhaps matching TRBD2 (6 bases). CDR3 length: 13 residues. Germline V lookup: CDR1 SGHRS, CDR2 YFSETQ. Trimming shortened V by 2 bases and J by 5 bases, and 11 bases separated the two germline ends. The CDR3 sequence: CASSFPGGNEQYF. The CDR3, as DNA: TGCGCCAGCAGCTTCCCTGGGGGGAACGAGCAGTACTTC.

The chain links TRBV18 to TRBJ2-7; D is unresolved. V lost 2 bases, J lost 6 bases, and 11 bases lay in between. The CDR3 contains 13 residues. The germline V gene has CDR1 KGHSH and CDR2 LQKENI. CDR3 bases: TGTGCCAGCTCACCAGGCACTACCCCCGAGCAGTACTTC. It translates to CASSPGTTPEQYF.

A few counts support this clone. The chain is built from TRBV5-1 and TRBJ1-1, with D maybe TRBD1 (6 bases). With 2 bases removed from V and 5 bases from J, the gap between germline ends came to 13 bases. Germline CDR1 and CDR2: SGHRS and YFSETQ. CDR3 length: 14 residues. The CDR3 protein is CASSFSGDGTEAFF. The CDR3 DNA follows: TGCGCCAGCAGCTTCTCAGGGGACGGGACTGAAGCTTTCTTT.

The chain employs TRBV3-1 (or the pseudogene TRBV3-2) and TRBJ2-1; no clear D gene. Germline assignment: CDR1 LGHDT and CDR2 YNNKEL (reference sequence). The V end lost 4 bases, the J end lost 2 bases, and 12 bases lay between the germline ends. There are 15 residues in the CDR3. The CDR3 DNA reads TGTGCCAGCAGCCGTAGTTCTCCAGCCTACAATGAGCAGTTCTTC. Translating it yields CASSRSSPAYNEQFF.

The chain links TRBV13 to TRBJ2-1; 11 bases fit TRBD2. The CDR3 spans 13 residues. CDR1 is PRHDT and CDR2 is FYEKMQ in the germline V gene (reference sequence). Losses at the gene ends were 0 bases for V and 15 bases for J; bases not matched to a gene: 4. DNA of the CDR3: TGTGCCAGCAGCTTAGGCCGGGGACTAGCGGCGTTCTTC. This gives the protein CASSLGRGLAAFF.

Turning to this clone: An end of the junction does not agree with germline; a read error may underlie this. The rearrangement joins TRBV7-7 to TRBJ2-1, with TRBD1 identical over 9 bases. The CDR3 consists of 15 residues. The germline V gene encodes CDR1 SSHAT and CDR2 FNYEAQ (reference sequence). CDR3: CASSLDRGAYNEQFF. The CDR3 coding sequence is TGTGCTAGCAGCTTAGACAGGGGGGCGTACAATGAGCAGTTCTTC.